The entry below describes one T cell receptor (beta chain). The CDR3 covers 13 residues. This specimen belongs to a study of blood T cell repertoires in COVID-19. Overall study context: Sources were T cells, B-cell-depleted T cells, or PBMCs; the material itself was cDNA or gDNA.

Assay: immunoSEQ multiplex PCR; the TCRdb copy retains only in-frame clones and omits some. The profile covers hundreds of thousands of clones, with nearly 90% appearing a single time and around 3.3% taken by the ten largest. Source material: peripheral blood. The TCR comes from a man between 18 and 29 years old with active or convalescent COVID-19. The chain joins TRBV21-1 to TRBJ1-5. TRBV21-1 is a documented pseudogene. In nucleotides, the CDR3 is TGTGCCAGCAGGAGGAGGACCTATCAGCCCCAGCATTTT. Protein: CASRRRTYQPQHF.